Listed below are T cell receptor beta chains from one sample, sequenced in a study of blood T cell repertoires in COVID-19. The method was immunoSEQ multiplex PCR; TCRdb's version includes in-frame clones alone and lacks a portion of them. The sample has about 59,000 clones, around 73% seen once; the top ten hold roughly 12%. The specimen sequenced was peripheral blood. Receptors were obtained from a man aged 80 or over with acute or convalescent COVID-19. CDR3s include the opening cysteine and the closing phenylalanine or tryptophan. D genes are given only for firm matches. The listing skips clone size in some rows; elsewhere it reads once, few, many or a size class.

V gene	clone size	D gene	J gene	CDR3 protein	CDR3 DNA
TRBV5-6	once	TRBD2	TRBJ2-5	CASSWTSGETQYF	TGTGCCAGCAGCTGGACTAGCGGAGAGACCCAGTACTTC
TRBV6-5	NA	TRBD1	TRBJ1-2	CASRPDRGRGYTF	TGTGCCAGCAGACCTGACAGGGGCCGGGGCTACACCTTC
TRBV28	few	NA	TRBJ1-4	CASSPSGKGNEKLFF	TGTGCCAGCAGTCCCTCCGGGAAGGGTAATGAAAAACTGTTTTTT
TRBV7-9	NA	NA	TRBJ1-2	CASSLWQTTNYGYTF	TGTGCCAGCAGCTTATGGCAGACAACTAACTATGGCTACACCTTC
TRBV4-1	NA	TRBD1	TRBJ1-2	CASSQDAAGGTYGYTF	TGCGCCAGCAGCCAAGATGCAGCAGGGGGGACCTATGGCTACACCTTC
TRBV6-5	once	NA	TRBJ1-2	CASSLRINYGYTF	TGTGCCAGCAGCCTCAGGATTAACTATGGCTACACCTTC
TRBV5-1	NA	NA	TRBJ1-1	CASTLSLNTEAFF	TGCGCCAGCACCCTATCTTTGAACACTGAAGCTTTCTTT
TRBV2	NA	NA	TRBJ1-1	CASSRRSVETEAFF	TGTGCCAGCAGTCGAAGGAGTGTTGAGACTGAAGCTTTCTTT
TRBV27	NA	NA	TRBJ2-5	CASSDLGRGPSGIQETQYF	TGTGCCAGCAGTGATCTGGGCAGGGGCCCCTCGGGAATCCAGGAGACCCAGTACTTC
TRBV7-7	NA	TRBD2	TRBJ2-2	CASSLGRGSDTGELFF	TGTGCCAGCAGCTTGGGGAGGGGATCAGACACCGGGGAGCTGTTTTTT
TRBV27	NA	TRBD1	TRBJ2-7	CASRGQSSYEQYF	TGTGCCAGCAGGGGACAGTCCTCCTACGAGCAGTACTTC
TRBV5-1	few	TRBD1	TRBJ1-6	CASSQDRGRSPLHF	TGCGCCAGCAGCCAGGACAGGGGACGATCACCCCTCCACTTT
TRBV19	NA	NA	TRBJ2-1	CASSPGILDEQFF	TGTGCCAGTAGTCCGGGGATCCTCGATGAGCAGTTCTTC
TRBV11-1	NA	NA	TRBJ2-7	CASAGTLIYEQYF	TGTGCCAGCGCAGGCACCCTGATCTACGAGCAGTACTTC
TRBV19	many	TRBD1	TRBJ2-2	CAIQGVTGELFF	TGTGCCATTCAGGGGGTCACCGGGGAGCTGTTTTTT
TRBV5-5	few	NA	TRBJ1-5	CASSLGGNSNQPQHF	TGTGCCAGCAGCTTGGGAGGTAATAGCAATCAGCCCCAGCATTTT
TRBV7-9	NA	NA	TRBJ2-7	CASSLGAYEQYF	TGTGCCAGCAGCTTAGGCGCCTACGAGCAGTACTTC
TRBV2	few	NA	TRBJ1-6	CASYRGIGSYNSPLHF	TGTGCCAGCTACCGGGGTATTGGATCCTATAATTCACCCCTCCACTTT
TRBV18	once	NA	TRBJ2-7	CASSLYREGYEQYF	TGTGCCAGCTCACTGTACAGGGAAGGCTACGAGCAGTACTTC
TRBV7-6	NA	TRBD1	TRBJ2-3	CASSQPGQGADLGPTSTDTQYF	TGTGCCAGCAGCCAACCGGGACAGGGGGCCGATTTGGGACCTACGAGCACAGATACGCAGTATTTT
TRBV18	NA	NA	TRBJ2-7	CASSLKGGYEQYF	TGTGCCAGCTCCCTCAAAGGAGGGTACGAGCAGTACTTC
TRBV18	once	TRBD2	TRBJ2-5	CASSRGLAGDQETQYF	TGTGCCAGCTCCCGGGGACTAGCGGGGGACCAAGAGACCCAGTACTTC
TRBV6-1	NA	NA	TRBJ1-2	CASSDPKGFYGYTF	TGTGCCAGCAGTGACCCGAAGGGGTTCTATGGCTACACCTTC
TRBV11-2	NA	NA	TRBJ2-7	CASSNTMGRVGEQYF	TGTGCCAGCAGCAACACCATGGGCAGGGTAGGCGAGCAGTACTTC
TRBV5-4	NA	TRBD2	TRBJ2-7	CASSLEPSGSYEQYF	TGTGCCAGCAGCTTGGAGCCTAGCGGGAGTTACGAGCAGTACTTC
TRBV2	few	TRBD1	TRBJ2-1	CASSTSGTGKRHNEQFF	TGTGCCAGCAGTACCTCCGGGACAGGGAAGCGCCACAATGAGCAGTTCTTC
TRBV6-5	NA	TRBD1	TRBJ2-7	CASSSNSGTAAREQYF	TGTGCCAGCAGTTCAAACTCCGGGACAGCTGCCCGTGAGCAGTACTTC
TRBV7-6	few	NA	TRBJ2-2	CASSPRGGTENTGELFF	TGTGCCAGCAGCCCGAGAGGAGGGACAGAGAACACCGGGGAGCTGTTTTTT
TRBV14	once	NA	TRBJ1-6	CASSHPRGNSPLHF	TGTGCCAGCAGCCACCCCAGGGGTAATTCACCCCTCCACTTT
TRBV5-6	NA	TRBD2	TRBJ2-1	CASSPTGTSYEQFF	TGTGCCAGCAGCCCAACCGGGACTAGCTATGAGCAGTTCTTC
TRBV5-1	NA	NA	TRBJ1-4	CASSSGSATNEKLFF	TGCGCCAGCAGCTCAGGCAGTGCAACTAATGAAAAACTGTTTTTT
TRBV18	NA	NA	TRBJ1-1	CASSPLMGPVNTEAFF	TGTGCCAGCTCACCTCTCATGGGGCCTGTGAACACTGAAGCTTTCTTT
TRBV3-1/TRBV3-2	few	TRBD2	TRBJ2-7	CASSQGGRLVSF	TGTGCCAGCAGCCAGGGGGGGAGACTAGTATCTTTC
TRBV19	few	TRBD1	TRBJ1-5	CATSTGQLSNQPQHF	TGTGCCACTTCGACGGGACAGCTTAGCAATCAGCCCCAGCATTTT
TRBV19	NA	NA	TRBJ1-1	CASSTTGSLGNTEAFF	TGTGCCAGTAGTACTACAGGTAGTCTGGGGAACACTGAAGCTTTCTTT
TRBV5-1	NA	TRBD1	TRBJ2-2	CASSPGQENTGELFF	TGCGCCAGCAGCCCGGGACAGGAGAACACCGGGGAGCTGTTTTTT
TRBV3-1/TRBV3-2	NA	NA	TRBJ2-7	CASSQFIRSSYEQYF	TGTGCCAGCAGCCAGTTTATCCGGAGCTCCTACGAGCAGTACTTC
TRBV2	NA	TRBD1	TRBJ2-4	CASSDGGQSIAKNIQYF	TGTGCCAGCAGTGATGGGGGACAGTCTATAGCCAAAAACATTCAGTACTTC
TRBV18	NA	TRBD1	TRBJ2-2	CASSTMTGTNTGELFF	TGTGCCAGCTCAACAATGACAGGGACGAACACCGGGGAGCTGTTTTTT
TRBV6-4	NA	TRBD2	TRBJ2-1	CASSDSQRGGFNEQFF	TGTGCCAGCAGTGACTCTCAACGGGGGGGCTTCAATGAGCAGTTCTTC
TRBV27	NA	NA	TRBJ2-1	CASSSDRNSYNEQFF	TGTGCCAGCAGCTCTGACAGGAACTCCTACAATGAGCAGTTCTTC
TRBV28	NA	NA	TRBJ1-2	CASNKGKSYGYTF	TGTGCCAGCAATAAGGGGAAAAGCTATGGCTACACCTTC